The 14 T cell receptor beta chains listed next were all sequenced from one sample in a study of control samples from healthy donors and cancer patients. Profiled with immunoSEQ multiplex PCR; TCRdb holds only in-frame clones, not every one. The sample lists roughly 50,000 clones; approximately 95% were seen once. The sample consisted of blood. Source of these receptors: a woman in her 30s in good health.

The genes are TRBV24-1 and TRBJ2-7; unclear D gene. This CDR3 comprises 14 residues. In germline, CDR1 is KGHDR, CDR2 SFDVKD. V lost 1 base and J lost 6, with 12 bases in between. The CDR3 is CATSDFNHPGEQYF. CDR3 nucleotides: TGTGCCACCAGTGATTTTAACCATCCAGGCGAGCAGTACTTC.

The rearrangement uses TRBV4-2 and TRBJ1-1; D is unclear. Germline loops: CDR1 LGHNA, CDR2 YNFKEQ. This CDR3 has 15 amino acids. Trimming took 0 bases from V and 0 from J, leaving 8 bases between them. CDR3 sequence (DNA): TGTGCCAGCAGCCAAGAGGGGAACATGAACACTGAAGCTTTCTTT. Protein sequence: CASSQEGNMNTEAFF.

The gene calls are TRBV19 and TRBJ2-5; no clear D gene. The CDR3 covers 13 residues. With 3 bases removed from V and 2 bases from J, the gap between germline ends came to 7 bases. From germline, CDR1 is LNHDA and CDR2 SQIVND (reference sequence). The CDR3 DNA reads TGTGCCAGTAGTATCTGGGTGCAAGAGACCCAGTACTTC. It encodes CASSIWVQETQYF.

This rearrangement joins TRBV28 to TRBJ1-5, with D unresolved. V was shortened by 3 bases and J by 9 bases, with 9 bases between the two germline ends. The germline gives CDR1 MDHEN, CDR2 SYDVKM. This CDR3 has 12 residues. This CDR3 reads CASSFEGGPQHF. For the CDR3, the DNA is TGTGCCAGCAGTTTTGAGGGAGGGCCCCAGCATTTT.

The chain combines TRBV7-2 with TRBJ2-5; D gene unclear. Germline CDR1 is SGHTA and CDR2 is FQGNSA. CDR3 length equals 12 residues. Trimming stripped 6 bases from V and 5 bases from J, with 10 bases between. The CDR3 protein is CASRGGSETQYF. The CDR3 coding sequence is TGTGCCAGCAGGGGTGGGTCCGAGACCCAGTACTTC.

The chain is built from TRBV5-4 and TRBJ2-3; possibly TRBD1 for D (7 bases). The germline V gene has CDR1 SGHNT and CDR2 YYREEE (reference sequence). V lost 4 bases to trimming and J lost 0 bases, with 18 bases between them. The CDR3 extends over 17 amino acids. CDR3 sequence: CASSIPRGRESTDTQYF. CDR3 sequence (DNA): TGTGCCAGCAGCATTCCAAGGGGGCGGGAAAGCACAGATACGCAGTATTTT.

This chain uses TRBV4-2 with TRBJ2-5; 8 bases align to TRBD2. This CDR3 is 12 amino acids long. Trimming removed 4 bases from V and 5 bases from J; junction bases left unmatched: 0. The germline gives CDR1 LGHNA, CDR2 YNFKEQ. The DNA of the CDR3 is TGTGCCAGCAGCCGCGGGGGGGAGACCCAGTACTTC. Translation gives CASSRGGETQYF.

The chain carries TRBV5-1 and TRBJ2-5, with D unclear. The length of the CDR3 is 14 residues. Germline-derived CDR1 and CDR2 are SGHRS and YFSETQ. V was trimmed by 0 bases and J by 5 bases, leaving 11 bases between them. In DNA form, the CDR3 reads TGCGCCAGCAGCTTGGAGGCTATCTGGGAGACCCAGTACTTC. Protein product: CASSLEAIWETQYF.

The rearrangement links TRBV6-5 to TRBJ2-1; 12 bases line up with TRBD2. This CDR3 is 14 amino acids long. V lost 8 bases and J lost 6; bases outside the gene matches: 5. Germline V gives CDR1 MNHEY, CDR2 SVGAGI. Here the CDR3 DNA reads TGTGCCAGCGAAACTAGCGGGAGGACCAATGAGCAGTTCTTC. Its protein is CASETSGRTNEQFF.

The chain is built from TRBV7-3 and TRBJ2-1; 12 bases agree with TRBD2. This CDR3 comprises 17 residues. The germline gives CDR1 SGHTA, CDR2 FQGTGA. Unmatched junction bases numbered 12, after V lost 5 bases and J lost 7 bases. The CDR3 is CASSRLAGAPLGNEQFF. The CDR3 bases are TGTGCCAGCAGCAGACTAGCGGGAGCCCCCCTTGGGAATGAGCAGTTCTTC. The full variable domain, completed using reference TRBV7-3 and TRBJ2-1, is GAGVSQTPSNKVTEKGKYVELRCDPISGHTALYWYRQSLGQGPEFLIYFQGTGAADDSGLPNDRFFAVRPEGSVSTLKIQRTERGDSAVYLCASSRLAGAPLGNEQFFGPGTRLTVL.

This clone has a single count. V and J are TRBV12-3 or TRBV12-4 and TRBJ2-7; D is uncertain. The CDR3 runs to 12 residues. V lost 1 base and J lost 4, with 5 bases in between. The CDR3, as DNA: TGTGCCAGCAGTTTAGACAGATACGAGCAGTACTTC. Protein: CASSLDRYEQYF.

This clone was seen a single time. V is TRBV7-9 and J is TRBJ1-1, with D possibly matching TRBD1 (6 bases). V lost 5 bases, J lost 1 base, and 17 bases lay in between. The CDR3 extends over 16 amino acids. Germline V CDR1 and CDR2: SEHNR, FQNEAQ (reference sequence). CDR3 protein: CASSLRGGDWNTEAFF. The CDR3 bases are TGTGCCAGCAGCCTAAGAGGGGGGGACTGGAACACTGAAGCTTTCTTT.

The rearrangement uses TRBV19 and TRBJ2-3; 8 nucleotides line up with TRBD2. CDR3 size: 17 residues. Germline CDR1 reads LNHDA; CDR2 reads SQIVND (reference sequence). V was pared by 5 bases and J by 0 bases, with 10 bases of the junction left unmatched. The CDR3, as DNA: TGTGCCAGTAGTCCTCTTTTTGCGGGAGGCAGCACAGATACGCAGTATTTT. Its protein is CASSPLFAGGSTDTQYF.

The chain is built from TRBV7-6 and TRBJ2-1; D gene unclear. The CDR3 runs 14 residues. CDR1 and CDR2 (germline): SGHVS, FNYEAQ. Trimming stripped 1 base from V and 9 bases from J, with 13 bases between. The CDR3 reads CASSLEGSLSEQFF. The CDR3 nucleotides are TGTGCCAGCAGCTTAGAAGGTAGCTTGAGTGAGCAGTTCTTC.